The 27 T cell receptor beta chains below come from one sample, sequenced in a study of blood T cell repertoires in COVID-19. Clones were sequenced by immunoSEQ multiplex PCR, and TCRdb holds only the in-frame ones, with some missing. The sample contains 250,000 to 300,000 clones, roughly 84% of which appear only once. The sample taken for sequencing was PBMCs or T cells enriched from blood (not recorded which). The receptors were gathered from a woman aged 45-65 years who had been exposed to COVID-19.

The rearrangement uses TRBV28 and TRBJ1-4; 12 nucleotides line up with TRBD1. CDR3 length: 16 residues. Germline assignment: CDR1 MDHEN and CDR2 SYDVKM. V dropped 5 bases and J dropped 6; count of bases not matched to a gene: 7. The CDR3 loop is CASSTTGTGGHEKLFF. Written as DNA, the CDR3 is TGTGCCAGCAGTACTACCGGGACAGGGGGCCATGAAAAACTGTTTTTT.

This clone was counted a few times. The genes are TRBV25-1 and TRBJ1-1; 7 bases line up with TRBD1. V gave up 4 bases and J gave up 2 bases; unmatched junction bases: 7. Germline CDR1 and CDR2: MGHDK and SYGVNS. The CDR3 consists of 15 residues. This chain's CDR3 is CASSAPTGLNTEAFF. The CDR3 nucleotides are TGTGCCAGCAGTGCTCCGACAGGGCTTAACACTGAAGCTTTCTTT.

This chain uses TRBV6-5 with TRBJ1-2; 7 nucleotides align to TRBD1. Germline loops: CDR1 MNHEY, CDR2 SVGAGI. CDR3 length: 13 amino acids. V dropped 2 bases and J dropped 4; count of bases not matched to a gene: 1. This CDR3 is CASSYKGAYGYTF. DNA for the CDR3: TGTGCCAGCAGTTACAAGGGGGCCTATGGCTACACCTTC.

V and J are TRBV3-1 (or the pseudogene TRBV3-2) and TRBJ1-6; TRBD1 is a possible D gene (6 bases). The CDR3 runs to 15 residues. Trimming took off 3 bases at V and 7 bases at J, with 13 bases between the two ends. Per germline, CDR1 LGHDT and CDR2 YNNKEL (reference sequence). CDR3 DNA sequence: TGTGCCAGCAGCCAGGGGGGGCACACCAATTCACCCCTCCACTTT. Translation: CASSQGGHTNSPLHF.

This chain links TRBV6-5 with TRBJ1-3; no firm D call. CDR3 length equals 15 residues. V lost 0 bases to trimming and J lost 2 bases, with 8 bases between them. CDR1 MNHEY and CDR2 SVGAGI come from the germline V gene. The CDR3 here is CASSYSSGPGNTIYF. CDR3 nucleotides: TGTGCCAGCAGTTACTCGAGTGGTCCTGGAAACACCATATATTTT.

V usage is TRBV7-8 and J usage is TRBJ2-4; a weak D match, TRBD2 (5 bases). CDR3 length: 17 amino acids. Trimming shortened V by 5 bases and J by 0 bases, and 17 bases separated the two germline ends. Germline loops: CDR1 SGHVS, CDR2 FQNEAQ. CDR3 amino acids: CASSRDASPLAKNIQYF. The DNA for the CDR3 is TGTGCCAGCAGCCGAGATGCTAGCCCATTAGCCAAAAACATTCAGTACTTC.

V usage is TRBV19 and J usage is TRBJ1-1, with 10 bases matching TRBD1. With V trimmed by 6 bases and J by 2 bases, 9 bases remained unmatched. CDR1 LNHDA and CDR2 SQIVND come from the germline V gene (reference sequence). This CDR3 contains 16 residues. The CDR3 sequence: CASRLGQGFLNTEAFF. The CDR3 nucleotides read TGTGCCAGTAGGTTGGGACAGGGGTTCCTTAACACTGAAGCTTTCTTT.

The sample holds one count of this clone. The rearrangement uses TRBV12-5 and TRBJ2-1, with D uncertain. The ends were cut back, 3 bases at V and 0 bases at J, with 9 bases in the middle. Germline-derived CDR1 and CDR2 are LGHNT and FRNRAP. The CDR3 length is 15 residues. CDR3 DNA sequence: TGTGCTAGTGGTTTCCTCCCGAGCTCCTACAATGAGCAGTTCTTC. Protein sequence: CASGFLPSSYNEQFF.

The chain couples TRBV7-2 to TRBJ1-1; no clear D gene. CDR1 and CDR2 from the germline V gene are SGHTA and FQGNSA. The CDR3 extends over 13 amino acids. Trimming left V 2 bases short and J 8 bases short, with 12 bases between. The CDR3 sequence is CASSLSATAEAFF. In nucleotides, the CDR3 is TGTGCCAGCAGCTTAAGCGCAACCGCCGAAGCTTTCTTT.

With respect to this clone: With a much larger clone just one base away, this may be a read error. This chain connects TRBV2 to TRBJ1-5; 7 bases line up with TRBD1. J was trimmed by 0 bases and V by 6 bases; bases with no gene match: 2. CDR1 and CDR2 (germline): SNHLY, FYNNEI. The CDR3 consists of 14 residues. The CDR3: CASRTGNSNQPQHF. The CDR3, as DNA: TGTGCCAGCAGGACAGGGAATAGCAATCAGCCCCAGCATTTT.

For this clone: The germline gene is not matched at one end of the junction; a read error may be the cause. The genes are TRBV6-2 or TRBV6-3 and TRBJ1-2, with D possibly matching TRBD1 (5 bases). CDR1 is MNHEY, CDR2 SVGEGT, per germline. The CDR3 spans 12 residues. CDR3 residues: CASSYAGAGYFF. CDR3 nucleotide sequence: TGTGCCAGCAGTTACGCTGGGGCAGGTTACTTCTTC.

This clone was seen only once. V gene TRBV29-1 combines with J gene TRBJ1-1; D is unclear. The V end lost 3 bases, the J end lost 3 bases, and 8 bases lay between the germline ends. This CDR3 region has 12 residues. Germline V CDR1 and CDR2: SQVTM, ANQGSEA. Here the CDR3 DNA reads TGCAGCGTTGACAGGCGACACACTGAAGCTTTCTTT. Protein product: CSVDRRHTEAFF.

The J gene is TRBJ2-6, the V gene TRBV18, with a possible D match to TRBD2 (5 bases). In germline, CDR1 is KGHSH, CDR2 LQKENI. Trimming pared 2 bases from V and 0 bases from J, leaving 8 bases between. This CDR3 has 16 amino acids. The DNA of the CDR3 is TGTGCCAGCTCACCAGCGGGTCGCTCTGGGGCCAACGTCCTGACTTTC. This encodes CASSPAGRSGANVLTF. The variable domain in full, completed from reference TRBV18 and TRBJ2-6, reads NAGVMQNPRHLVRRRGQEARLRCSPMKGHSHVYWYRQLPEEGLKFMVYLQKENIIDESGMPKERFSAEFPKEGPSILRIQQVVRGDSAAYFCASSPAGRSGANVLTFGAGSRLTVL.

The chain carries TRBV5-1 and TRBJ1-2; D might be TRBD1 (5 bases). The CDR3 consists of 15 residues. The V gene's germline CDR1 is SGHRS and CDR2 YFSETQ. V gave up 4 bases and J gave up 8 bases, with 21 bases separating them. The CDR3 loop is CASSRNRLPIEGYTF. The CDR3 DNA follows: TGCGCCAGCAGCAGAAACAGGCTTCCCATAGAAGGCTACACCTTC. Based on the CDR3 plus reference TRBV5-1 and TRBJ1-2, the full variable domain is KAGVTQTPRYLIKTRGQQVTLSCSPISGHRSVSWYQQTPGQGLQFLFEYFSETQRNKGNFPGRFSGRQFSNSRSEMNVSTLELGDSALYLCASSRNRLPIEGYTFGSGTRLTVV.

The chain carries TRBV6-5 and TRBJ1-5; 7 bases align to TRBD1. Germline CDR1 MNHEY, CDR2 SVGAGI. V shed 11 bases, J shed 3 bases, and the junction held 13 bases outside the gene matches. CDR3 length: 15 residues. The CDR3 nucleotides are TGTGCCGGACGGGCTCAGGGGGGATCCAATCAGCCCCAGCATTTT. It is translated as CAGRAQGGSNQPQHF.

The CDR3 DNA follows: TGTGCCTGGAGTGTGGGGCAGGATCAGCCCCAGCATTTT. Its protein is CAWSVGQDQPQHF. V and J are TRBV30 and TRBJ1-5; possibly TRBD1 for D (5 bases). Per germline, CDR1 GTSNPN and CDR2 SVGIG (reference sequence). The CDR3 is made up of 13 amino acids. The V gene lost 0 bases and the J gene lost 5 bases, with 8 bases spanning the gap.

The chain combines TRBV6-4 with TRBJ1-1; TRBD1 matches at 7 bases. CDR3 size: 14 residues. From germline, CDR1 is MRHNA and CDR2 SNTAGT. Trimming at V came to 6 bases and at J to 3 bases, leaving 7 bases not matched to a gene. CDR3 loop: CASSDGQEHTEAFF. CDR3 in DNA: TGTGCCAGCAGCGACGGACAGGAGCACACTGAAGCTTTCTTT.

V is TRBV4-1 and J is TRBJ1-5; D not resolved. Germline assignment: CDR1 MGHRA and CDR2 YSYEKL. Trimming stripped 2 bases from V and 3 bases from J, with 8 bases between. The CDR3 consists of 14 residues. CDR3 region: CASSQFSVNQPQHF. CDR3 DNA sequence: TGCGCCAGCAGCCAATTCAGCGTCAATCAGCCCCAGCATTTT.

This rearrangement joins TRBV19 to TRBJ1-5; TRBD1 aligns across 9 bases. The CDR3 is 16 amino acids. CDR1 LNHDA and CDR2 SQIVND come from the germline V gene (reference sequence). With 4 bases clipped from V and 2 bases from J, the junction kept 6 bases outside the gene matches. CDR3 sequence (DNA): TGTGCCAGTAGTACAAGACAGGGGGTAGGCAATCAGCCCCAGCATTTT. Its protein product is CASSTRQGVGNQPQHF. The full variable domain, in which reference TRBV19 and TRBJ1-5 provide the parts outside the CDR3, is DGGITQSPKYLFRKEGQNVTLSCEQNLNHDAMYWYRQDPGQGLRLIYYSQIVNDFQKGDIAEGYSVSREKKESFPLTVTSAQKNPTAFYLCASSTRQGVGNQPQHFGDGTRLSIL.

The chain carries TRBV11-2 and TRBJ2-3, with 7 bases lining up with TRBD1. In germline, CDR1 is SGHAT, CDR2 FQNNGV. Trimming removed 5 bases from V and 4 bases from J; junction bases left unmatched: 9. This CDR3 is 15 amino acids long. CDR3 region: CASSLDRAWADTQYF. The CDR3 nucleotides read TGTGCCAGCAGCCTCGACAGGGCGTGGGCAGATACGCAGTATTTT.

The V gene is TRBV29-1, the J gene TRBJ2-2, with 10 bases fitting TRBD1. The CDR3 spans 17 residues. V shed 2 bases, J shed 7 bases, and the junction held 13 bases outside the gene matches. The germline gives CDR1 SQVTM, CDR2 ANQGSEA. Written as DNA, the CDR3 is TGCAGCGTTGAAAGGGGCGGGGGACAGGGGATTGGCGGGGAGCTGTTTTTT. Its translation is CSVERGGGQGIGGELFF.

This chain connects TRBV19 to TRBJ1-1; D is perhaps TRBD1 (5 bases). V lost 2 bases and J 6 bases, leaving 16 bases between the germline ends. The germline gives CDR1 LNHDA, CDR2 SQIVND (reference sequence). This CDR3 region has 15 residues. The chain's CDR3 is CASSISDRRTAEAFF. CDR3 bases: TGTGCCAGTAGTATAAGCGACAGAAGAACGGCTGAAGCTTTCTTT.

Details on this clone: Additional DNA sequences in this sample encode the identical CDR3. The gene calls are TRBV5-1 and TRBJ1-4; TRBD1 agrees at 10 bases. The CDR3 is made up of 14 amino acids. The V and J ends lost 3 bases and 8 bases, in that order; junction bases with no gene match: 4. Germline V gene sequence: CDR1 SGHRS, CDR2 YFSETQ. CDR3 region: CASSSGQGEEKLFF. CDR3 nucleotides: TGCGCCAGCAGCTCCGGACAGGGGGAGGAAAAACTGTTTTTT.

The rearrangement links TRBV19 to TRBJ2-5; 7 nucleotides match TRBD1. The germline CDR1 and CDR2 sequences are LNHDA and SQIVND (reference sequence). The CDR3 totals 14 residues. The trim removed 4 bases at V and 0 bases at J, leaving 2 bases unmatched. The chain's CDR3 is CASSTTGYQETQYF. In DNA form, the CDR3 reads TGTGCCAGTAGTACGACAGGGTACCAAGAGACCCAGTACTTC.

This clone has a handful of counts. The J gene is TRBJ2-5, the V gene TRBV19; the D is unclear. Germline V gene data show CDR1 as LNHDA and CDR2 as SQIVND (reference sequence). The V gene lost 0 bases and the J gene lost 5 bases, with 16 bases spanning the gap. The CDR3 consists of 16 residues. The CDR3 loop is CASSIDLSAARETQYF. The DNA of the CDR3 is TGTGCCAGTAGTATAGATCTTTCGGCAGCTAGGGAGACCCAGTACTTC.

The genes are TRBV12-5 and TRBJ1-5; the D gene is possibly TRBD1 (5 bases). Trimming stripped 3 bases from V and 3 bases from J, with 9 bases between. Per the germline V gene, CDR1 is LGHNT and CDR2 is FRNRAP. CDR3 length equals 14 residues. The CDR3 nucleotides are TGTGCTAGTGGTTTCCCAGGGTTCAATCAGCCCCAGCATTTT. This codes for CASGFPGFNQPQHF.

The rearrangement links TRBV6-2 or TRBV6-3 to TRBJ1-5; no clear D. Germline V gene lookup returns CDR1 MNHEY and CDR2 SVGEGT. Trimming removed 3 bases at V and 0 bases at J, with 15 bases between. The CDR3 loop spans 17 amino acids. In DNA form, the CDR3 reads TGTGCCAGCAGTTATGTCGTCGGACTATATAGCAATCAGCCCCAGCATTTT. Protein sequence: CASSYVVGLYSNQPQHF.